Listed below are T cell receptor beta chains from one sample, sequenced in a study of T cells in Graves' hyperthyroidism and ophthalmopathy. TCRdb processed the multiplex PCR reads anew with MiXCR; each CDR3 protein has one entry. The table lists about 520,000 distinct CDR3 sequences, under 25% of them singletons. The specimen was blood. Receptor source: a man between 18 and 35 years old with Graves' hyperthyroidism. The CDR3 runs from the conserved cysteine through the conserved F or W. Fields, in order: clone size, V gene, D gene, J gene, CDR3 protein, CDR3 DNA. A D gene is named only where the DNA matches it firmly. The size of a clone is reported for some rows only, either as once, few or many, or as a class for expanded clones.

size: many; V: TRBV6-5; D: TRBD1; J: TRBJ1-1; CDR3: CASSLRDRGNTEAFF; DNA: TGTGCCAGCAGTCTCCGGGACAGGGGAAACACTGAAGCTTTCTTT
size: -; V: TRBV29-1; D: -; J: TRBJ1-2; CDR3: CSVGGSEGYTF; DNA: TGCAGCGTTGGAGGGTCAGAAGGCTACACCTTC
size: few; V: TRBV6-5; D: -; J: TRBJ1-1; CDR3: CASSYSWPGNTEAFF; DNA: TGTGCCAGCAGTTACTCGTGGCCGGGGAACACTGAAGCTTTCTTT
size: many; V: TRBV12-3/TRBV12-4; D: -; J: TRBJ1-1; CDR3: CASSSLENTEAFF; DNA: TGTGCCAGCTCGAGTCTGGAAAACACTGAAGCTTTCTTT
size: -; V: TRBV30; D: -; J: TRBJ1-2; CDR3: CAHAWGSYYGYTF; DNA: TGTGCCCACGCCTGGGGCAGTTACTATGGCTACACCTTC
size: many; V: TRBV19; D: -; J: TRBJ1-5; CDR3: CASSEEWGNQPQHF; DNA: TGTGCCAGTAGCGAGGAGTGGGGCAATCAGCCCCAGCATTTT
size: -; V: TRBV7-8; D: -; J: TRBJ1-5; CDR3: CASSEEYSNQPQHF; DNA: TGTGCCAGCAGCGAAGAGTATAGCAATCAGCCCCAGCATTTT
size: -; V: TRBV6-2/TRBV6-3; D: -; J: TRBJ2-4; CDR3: CASSHLWRGLLVAKNIQYF; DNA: TGTGCCAGCAGCCACCTCTGGCGGGGGCTCCTAGTAGCCAAAAACATTCAGTACTTC
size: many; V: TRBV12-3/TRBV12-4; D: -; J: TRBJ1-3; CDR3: CASSMPSRGGNTIYF; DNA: TGTGCCAGCAGTATGCCCTCCCGGGGGGGAAACACCATATATTTT
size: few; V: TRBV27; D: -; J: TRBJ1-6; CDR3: CASSFRQENSPLHF; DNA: TGTGCCAGCAGTTTCAGGCAGGAGAATTCACCCCTCCACTTT
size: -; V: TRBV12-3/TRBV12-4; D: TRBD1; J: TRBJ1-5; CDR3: CASATGGNNQPQHF; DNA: TGTGCCAGCGCGACAGGGGGCAACAATCAGCCCCAGCATTTT
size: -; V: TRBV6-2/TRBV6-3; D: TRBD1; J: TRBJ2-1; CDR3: CASRTGTGHNEQFF; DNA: TGTGCCAGCAGAACCGGGACAGGGCACAATGAGCAGTTCTTC
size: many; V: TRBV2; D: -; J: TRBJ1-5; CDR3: CASSGQLNQPQHF; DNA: TGTGCCAGCAGCGGACAGCTCAATCAGCCCCAGCATTTT
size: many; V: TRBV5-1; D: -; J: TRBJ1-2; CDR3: CASSLGRSGYTF; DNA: TGCGCCAGCAGCTTGGGACGGAGTGGCTACACCTTC
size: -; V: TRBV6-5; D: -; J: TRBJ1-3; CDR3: CASGYTNDSPSGNTIYF; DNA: TGTGCCAGCGGTTACACGAACGACAGTCCCTCTGGAAACACCATATATTTT
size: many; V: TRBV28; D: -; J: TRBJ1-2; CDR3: CASRGVGYGYTF; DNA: TGTGCCAGCAGGGGGGTCGGCTATGGCTACACCTTC
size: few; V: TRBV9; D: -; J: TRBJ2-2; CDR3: CASSVSGTANTGELFF; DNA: TGTGCCAGCAGCGTATCCGGGACGGCGAACACCGGGGAGCTGTTTTTT
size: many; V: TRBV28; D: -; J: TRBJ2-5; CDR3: CASSPAPPGVIRGGETQYF; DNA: TGTGCCAGCAGTCCCGCCCCTCCGGGGGTTATTCGAGGCGGGGAGACCCAGTACTTC
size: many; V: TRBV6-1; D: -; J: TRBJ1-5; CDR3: CASRKAREGPQHF; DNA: TGTGCCAGCAGGAAGGCTCGGGAGGGCCCCCAGCATTTT
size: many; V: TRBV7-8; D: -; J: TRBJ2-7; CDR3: CASSPPDGSYEQYF; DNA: TGTGCCAGCAGCCCCCCGGACGGGTCCTACGAGCAGTACTTC
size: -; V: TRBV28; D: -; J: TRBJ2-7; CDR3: CASRGGEVFYEQYF; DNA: TGTGCCAGCAGGGGGGGAGAGGTTTTCTACGAGCAGTACTTC
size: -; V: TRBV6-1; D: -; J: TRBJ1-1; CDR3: CASRSGKVRITEAFF; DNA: TGTGCCAGCAGGTCAGGGAAGGTACGGATCACTGAAGCTTTCTTT
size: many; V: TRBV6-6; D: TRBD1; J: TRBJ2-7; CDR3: CASSSTGVGYEQYF; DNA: TGTGCCAGCAGTTCCACAGGGGTCGGCTACGAGCAGTACTTC
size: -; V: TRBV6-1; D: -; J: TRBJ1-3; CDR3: CASNPDGGNTIYF; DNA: TGTGCCAGCAACCCGGACGGAGGAAACACCATATATTTT
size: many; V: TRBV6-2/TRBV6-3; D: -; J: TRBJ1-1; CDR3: CASSYSRGRGEGYNTEAFF; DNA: TGTGCCAGCAGTTACTCGAGGGGACGAGGGGAGGGATATAACACTGAAGCTTTCTTT
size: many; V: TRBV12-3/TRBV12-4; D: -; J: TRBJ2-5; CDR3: CASTGRPQETQYF; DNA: TGTGCCAGCACCGGACGGCCTCAAGAGACCCAGTACTTC
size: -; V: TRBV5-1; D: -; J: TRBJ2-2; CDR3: CASSLRSGGITGELFF; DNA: TGCGCCAGCAGCTTGAGGTCCGGGGGAATCACCGGGGAGCTGTTTTTT
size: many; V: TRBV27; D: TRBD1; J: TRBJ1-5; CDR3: CASSLLRGTGDVRDGQPQHF; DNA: TGTGCCAGCAGTTTATTGAGGGGGACAGGGGATGTTAGAGATGGTCAGCCCCAGCATTTT
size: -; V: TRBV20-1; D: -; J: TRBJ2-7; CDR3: CSARRSGDLSYEQYF; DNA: TGCAGTGCTAGACGTTCTGGGGATCTCTCCTACGAGCAGTACTTC
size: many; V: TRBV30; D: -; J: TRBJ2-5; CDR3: CAWSGSQETQYF; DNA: TGTGCCTGGTCAGGGTCCCAAGAGACCCAGTACTTC
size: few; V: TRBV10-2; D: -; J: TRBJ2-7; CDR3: CASSAAPSYEQYF; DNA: TGCGCCAGCAGCGCCGCACCCTCCTACGAGCAGTACTTC
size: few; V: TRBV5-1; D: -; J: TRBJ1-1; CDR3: CASSLDRVDTEAFF; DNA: TGCGCCAGCAGCTTGGACAGGGTGGATACTGAAGCTTTCTTT
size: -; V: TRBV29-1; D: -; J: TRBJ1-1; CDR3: CSVELQRTMNTEAFF; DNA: TGCAGCGTTGAACTTCAGCGGACTATGAACACTGAAGCTTTCTTT
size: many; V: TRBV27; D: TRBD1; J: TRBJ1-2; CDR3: CASSYETGGSSGYTF; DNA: TGTGCCAGCAGTTACGAGACAGGGGGCTCCAGTGGCTACACCTTC
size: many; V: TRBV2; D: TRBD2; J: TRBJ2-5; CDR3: CASTPAGGIQETQYF; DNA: TGTGCCAGCACACCAGCGGGGGGGATTCAAGAGACCCAGTACTTC
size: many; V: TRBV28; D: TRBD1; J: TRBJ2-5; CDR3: CASRGTGGAETQYF; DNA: TGTGCCAGCCGAGGGACAGGGGGTGCGGAGACCCAGTACTTC
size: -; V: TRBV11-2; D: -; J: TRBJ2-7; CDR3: CASSQQSPEQYF; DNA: TGTGCCAGCAGCCAACAGTCGCCCGAGCAGTACTTC
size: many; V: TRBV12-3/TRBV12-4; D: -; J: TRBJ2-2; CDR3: CASSPTSLGLGELFF; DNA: TGTGCCAGCAGTCCCACCTCACTTGGGCTCGGGGAGCTGTTTTTT
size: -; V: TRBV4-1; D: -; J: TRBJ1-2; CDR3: CASSQISGWWGYTF; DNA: TGCGCCAGCAGCCAAATCTCGGGTTGGTGGGGCTACACCTTC
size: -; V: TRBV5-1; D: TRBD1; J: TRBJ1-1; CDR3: CASSGGQLANTEAFF; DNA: TGCGCCAGCAGCGGGGGACAGCTCGCGAACACTGAAGCTTTCTTT
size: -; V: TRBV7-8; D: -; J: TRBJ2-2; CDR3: CASSPQVGAGELFF; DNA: TGTGCCAGCAGTCCACAGGTTGGCGCCGGGGAGCTGTTTTTT
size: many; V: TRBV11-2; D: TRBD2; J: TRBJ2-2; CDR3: CASSPTSGAGELFF; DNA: TGTGCCAGCAGCCCGACTAGCGGGGCCGGGGAGCTGTTTTTT
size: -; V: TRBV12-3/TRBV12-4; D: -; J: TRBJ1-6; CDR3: CASSLGPARDPPLHF; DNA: TGTGCCAGCAGTTTAGGGCCCGCCCGAGATCCACCCCTCCACTTT
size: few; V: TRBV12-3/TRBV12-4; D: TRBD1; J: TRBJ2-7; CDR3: CASRWTGGYEQYF; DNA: TGTGCCAGCAGGTGGACAGGGGGCTACGAGCAGTACTTC